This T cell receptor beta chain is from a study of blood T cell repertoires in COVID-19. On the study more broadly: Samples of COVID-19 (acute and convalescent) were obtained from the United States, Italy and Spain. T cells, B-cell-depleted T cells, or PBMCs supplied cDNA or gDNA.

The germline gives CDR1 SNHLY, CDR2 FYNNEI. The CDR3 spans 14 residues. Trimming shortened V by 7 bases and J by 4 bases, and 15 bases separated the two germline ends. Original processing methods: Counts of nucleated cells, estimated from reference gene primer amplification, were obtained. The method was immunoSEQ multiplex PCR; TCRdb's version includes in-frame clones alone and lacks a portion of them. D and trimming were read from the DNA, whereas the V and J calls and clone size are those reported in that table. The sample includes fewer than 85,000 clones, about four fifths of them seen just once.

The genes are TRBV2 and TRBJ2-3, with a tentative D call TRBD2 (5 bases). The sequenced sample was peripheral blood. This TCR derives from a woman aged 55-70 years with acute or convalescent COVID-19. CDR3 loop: CASTANGGSDTQYF. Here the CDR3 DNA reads TGTGCCAGCACCGCCAACGGAGGTTCAGATACGCAGTATTTT. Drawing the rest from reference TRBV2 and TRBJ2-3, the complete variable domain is EPEVTQTPSHQVTQMGQEVILRCVPISNHLYFYWYRQILGQKVEFLVSFYNNEISEKSEIFDDQFSVERPDGSNFTLKIRSTKLEDSAMYFCASTANGGSDTQYFGPGTRLTVL.